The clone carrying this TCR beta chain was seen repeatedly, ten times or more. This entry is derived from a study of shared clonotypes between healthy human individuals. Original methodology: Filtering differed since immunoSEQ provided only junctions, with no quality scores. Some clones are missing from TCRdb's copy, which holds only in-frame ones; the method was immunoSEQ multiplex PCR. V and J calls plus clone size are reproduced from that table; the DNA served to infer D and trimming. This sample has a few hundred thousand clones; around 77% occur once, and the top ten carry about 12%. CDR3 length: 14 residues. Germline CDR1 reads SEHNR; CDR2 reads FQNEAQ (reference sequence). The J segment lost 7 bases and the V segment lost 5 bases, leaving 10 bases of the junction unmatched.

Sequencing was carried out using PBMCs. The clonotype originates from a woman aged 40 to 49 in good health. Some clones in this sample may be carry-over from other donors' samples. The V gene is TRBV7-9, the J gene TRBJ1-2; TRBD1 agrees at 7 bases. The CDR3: CASSRTGEGFGYTF. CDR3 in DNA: TGTGCCAGCAGCCGAACAGGGGAAGGATTTGGCTACACCTTC.